The clone carrying this TCR beta chain has at least ten counts. These data are taken from a study of response to subunit inactivated influenza vaccine. The V end was cut by 0 bases, the J end by 2 bases, with 3 bases between. CDR1 and CDR2 from the germline V gene are SGHRS and YFSETQ. This CDR3 is built from 13 residues. TCRdb reprocessed the RT-PCR reads via MiXCR and lists one record per CDR3 protein. The table includes under 500,000 distinct CDR3 sequences, roughly 9.8% detected once. The chain employs TRBV5-1 and TRBJ2-1; D not resolved. The TCR sequence derives from a man aged 50 or older who received an inactivated influenza vaccine. The source material was PBMCs from blood, sampled roughly 46 days after vaccination. Written as DNA, the CDR3 is TGCGCCAGCAGCTTGGAAGCCTACAATGAGCAGTTCTTC. It translates to CASSLEAYNEQFF. Variable domain in full (rest from reference TRBV5-1 and TRBJ2-1): KAGVTQTPRYLIKTRGQQVTLSCSPISGHRSVSWYQQTPGQGLQFLFEYFSETQRNKGNFPGRFSGRQFSNSRSEMNVSTLELGDSALYLCASSLEAYNEQFFGPGTRLTVL.